The present T cell receptor beta chain was sequenced within a study of T cells in women clearing cervical HPV infection. Assay: immunoSEQ multiplex PCR; the TCRdb copy retains only in-frame clones and omits some. The sample data list around 24,000 clones. Of note for this clone: With the read ending 3 residues before the CDR3 end, the germline J gene is used to fill in that end.

J was trimmed by 5 bases and V by 10 bases; bases with no gene match: 8. This CDR3 comprises 13 residues. The V call is TRBV12-3 or TRBV12-4, the J call TRBJ2-3; 8 positions match TRBD1. The sequencing sample was made of blood buffy coat. The sequence came from a woman between 18 and 69 years old with a cervical HPV16 infection that either progressed to CIN3+ or cleared (not recorded which). The part of the CDR3 DNA that was read is TGTGCCACCTTGGACAGGGTGGGAGATACG. Translation: CATLDRVGDT. Given in full, the CDR3 is CATLDRVGDTQYF.